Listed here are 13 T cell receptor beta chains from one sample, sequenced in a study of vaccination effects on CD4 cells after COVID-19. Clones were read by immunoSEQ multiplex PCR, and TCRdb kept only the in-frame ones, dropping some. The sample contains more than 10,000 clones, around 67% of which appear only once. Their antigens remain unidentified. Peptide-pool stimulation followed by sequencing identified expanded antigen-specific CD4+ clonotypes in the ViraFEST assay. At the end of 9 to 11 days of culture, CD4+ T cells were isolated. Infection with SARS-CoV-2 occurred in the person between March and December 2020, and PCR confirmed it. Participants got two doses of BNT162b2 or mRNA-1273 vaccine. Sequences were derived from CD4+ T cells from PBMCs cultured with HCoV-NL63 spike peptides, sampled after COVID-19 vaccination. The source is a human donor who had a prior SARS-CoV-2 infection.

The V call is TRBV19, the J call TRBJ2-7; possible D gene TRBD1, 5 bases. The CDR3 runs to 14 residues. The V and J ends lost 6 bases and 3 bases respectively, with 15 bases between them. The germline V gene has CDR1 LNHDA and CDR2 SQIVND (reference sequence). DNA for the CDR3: TGTGCCAGTAGCCTTGGGTTCAGGGACTACGAGCAGTACTTC. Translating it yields CASSLGFRDYEQYF.

The CDR3 protein is CASSYRDGQFF. Here the CDR3 DNA reads TGTGCCAGCAGTTACCGAGACGGGCAGTTCTTC. The rearrangement joins TRBV6-5 to TRBJ2-1; D gene uncertain. The CDR3 extends over 11 amino acids. Germline CDR1 MNHEY, CDR2 SVGAGI. The V end lost 2 bases, the J end lost 12 bases, and 8 bases lay between the germline ends.

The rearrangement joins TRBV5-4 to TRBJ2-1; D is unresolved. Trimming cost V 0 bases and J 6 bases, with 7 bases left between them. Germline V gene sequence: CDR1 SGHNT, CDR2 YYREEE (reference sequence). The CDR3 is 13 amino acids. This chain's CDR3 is CASSLDRVNEQFF. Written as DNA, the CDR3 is TGTGCCAGCAGCTTGGATCGGGTCAATGAGCAGTTCTTC.

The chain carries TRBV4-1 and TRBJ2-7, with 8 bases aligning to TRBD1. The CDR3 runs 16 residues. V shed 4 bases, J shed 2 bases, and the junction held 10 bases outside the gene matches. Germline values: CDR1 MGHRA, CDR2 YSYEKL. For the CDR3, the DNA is TGCGCCAGCAGCCCACACCCCAGGGGGCGGACCTACGAGCAGTACTTC. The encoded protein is CASSPHPRGRTYEQYF.

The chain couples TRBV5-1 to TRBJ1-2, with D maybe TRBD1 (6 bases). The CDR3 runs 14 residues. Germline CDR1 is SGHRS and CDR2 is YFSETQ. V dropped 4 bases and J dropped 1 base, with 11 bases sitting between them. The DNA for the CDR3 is TGCGCCAGCAGCACCGGACAGATTAACTATGGCTACACCTTC. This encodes CASSTGQINYGYTF. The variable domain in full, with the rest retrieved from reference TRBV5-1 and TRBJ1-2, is KAGVTQTPRYLIKTRGQQVTLSCSPISGHRSVSWYQQTPGQGLQFLFEYFSETQRNKGNFPGRFSGRQFSNSRSEMNVSTLELGDSALYLCASSTGQINYGYTFGSGTRLTVV.

The CDR3 is CASASPWGGVGNTIYF. The DNA of the CDR3 is TGTGCTAGTGCTTCCCCCTGGGGGGGTGTTGGAAACACCATATATTTT. The chain joins TRBV12-5 to TRBJ1-3; D is perhaps TRBD1 (5 bases). This CDR3 is 16 amino acids long. The V and J ends lost 7 bases and 3 bases respectively, with 19 bases between them. From germline, CDR1 is LGHNT and CDR2 FRNRAP.

The CDR3 here is CASMGTGNYGYTF. In nucleotides, the CDR3 is TGTGCCAGCATGGGGACAGGAAACTATGGCTACACCTTC. The gene calls are TRBV2 and TRBJ1-2; 8 bases are shared with TRBD1. J was trimmed by 2 bases and V by 7 bases; bases with no gene match: 3. This CDR3 is built from 13 residues. CDR1 and CDR2 (germline): SNHLY, FYNNEI.

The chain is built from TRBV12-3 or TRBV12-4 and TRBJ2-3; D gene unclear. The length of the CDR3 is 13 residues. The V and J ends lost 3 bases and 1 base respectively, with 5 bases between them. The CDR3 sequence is CASSFVGTDTQYF. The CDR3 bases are TGTGCCAGCAGTTTTGTGGGCACAGATACGCAGTATTTT.

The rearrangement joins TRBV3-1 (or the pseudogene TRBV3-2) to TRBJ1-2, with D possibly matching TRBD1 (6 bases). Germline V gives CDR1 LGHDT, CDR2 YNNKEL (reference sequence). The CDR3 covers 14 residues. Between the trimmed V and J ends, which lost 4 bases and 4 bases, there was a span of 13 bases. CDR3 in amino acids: CASSREGGAYGYTF. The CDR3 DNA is TGTGCCAGCAGCCGAGAGGGGGGGGCCTATGGCTACACCTTC.

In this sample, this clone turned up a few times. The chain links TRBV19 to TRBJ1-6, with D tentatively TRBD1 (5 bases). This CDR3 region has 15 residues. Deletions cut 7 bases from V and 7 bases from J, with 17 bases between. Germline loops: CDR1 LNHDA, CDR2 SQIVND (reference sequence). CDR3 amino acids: CASKLSRARNSPLHF. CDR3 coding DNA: TGTGCCAGTAAACTCTCCAGGGCAAGGAATTCACCCCTCCACTTT. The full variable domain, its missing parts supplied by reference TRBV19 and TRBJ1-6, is DGGITQSPKYLFRKEGQNVTLSCEQNLNHDAMYWYRQDPGQGLRLIYYSQIVNDFQKGDIAEGYSVSREKKESFPLTVTSAQKNPTAFYLCASKLSRARNSPLHFGNGTRLTVT.

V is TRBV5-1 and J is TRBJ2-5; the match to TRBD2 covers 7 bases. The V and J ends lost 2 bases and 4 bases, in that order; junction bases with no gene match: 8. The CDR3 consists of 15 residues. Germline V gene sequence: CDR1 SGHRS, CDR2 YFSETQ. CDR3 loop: CASSFVAGSAETQYF. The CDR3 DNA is TGCGCCAGCAGCTTCGTAGCGGGCTCAGCAGAGACCCAGTACTTC.

The CDR3: CASSPDRGWADTQYF. The CDR3 nucleotides are TGTGCCAGCAGCCCCGACAGAGGCTGGGCAGATACGCAGTATTTT. The V and J genes are TRBV7-9 and TRBJ2-3, with D possibly TRBD1 on 5 matching bases. This CDR3 comprises 15 residues. Looked up from germline, CDR1 is SEHNR and CDR2 is FQNEAQ (reference sequence). Trimming removed 5 bases from V and 4 bases from J, with 16 bases in between.

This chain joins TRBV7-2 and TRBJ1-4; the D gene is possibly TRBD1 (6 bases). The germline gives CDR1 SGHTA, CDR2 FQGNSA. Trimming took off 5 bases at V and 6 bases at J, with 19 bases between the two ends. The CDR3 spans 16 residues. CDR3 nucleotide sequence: TGTGCCAGCAGCGCCCGACCGGGGGGGCAGGATGAAAAACTGTTTTTT. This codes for CASSARPGGQDEKLFF. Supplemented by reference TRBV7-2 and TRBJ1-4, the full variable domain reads GAGVSQSPSNKVTEKGKDVELRCDPISGHTALYWYRQSLGQGLEFLIYFQGNSAPDKSGLPSDRFSAERTGGSVSTLTIQRTQQEDSAVYLCASSARPGGQDEKLFFGSGTQLSVL.